This T cell receptor beta chain emerged from a study of STAT5B mutations in CD4+ large granular lymphocyte leukemia. Original analysis: Lowest detectable productive clonotype frequency was 2.59 x 10-5. Profiling relied on immunoSEQ multiplex PCR, and the TCRdb table lists in-frame clones only, not all of them. That table supplies the V and J calls and clone size; D and trimming were determined from the DNA. The table records approximately 30,000 clones, about 89% of them present only once. Findings and caveats of the study: Main leukemic clonotypes were patient-specific, but about 26% appeared at low frequency elsewhere.

The V gene end was trimmed by 4 bases and the J gene end by 4 bases; junction bases not matched to a gene: 3. The CDR3 has 15 residues. Germline CDR1 and CDR2: LNHDA and SQIVND (reference sequence). On this clone: Its specificity is not known.

The gene calls are TRBV19 and TRBJ2-7; 14 nucleotides align to TRBD2. The receptor's source is a human donor in good health. The sequenced material came from CD4+ T cells from blood buffy coats. The CDR3 is CASSTGTSGSYEQYF. CDR3 nucleotide sequence: TGTGCCAGTAGTACCGGGACTAGCGGGAGTTACGAGCAGTACTTC. Combining the CDR3 with reference TRBV19 and TRBJ2-7 gives the whole variable domain DGGITQSPKYLFRKEGQNVTLSCEQNLNHDAMYWYRQDPGQGLRLIYYSQIVNDFQKGDIAEGYSVSREKKESFPLTVTSAQKNPTAFYLCASSTGTSGSYEQYFGPGTRLTVT.